The 9 T cell receptor beta chains reported below all come from one sample, sequenced in a study of blood T cell repertoires in COVID-19. Profiled with immunoSEQ multiplex PCR; TCRdb holds only in-frame clones, not every one. This table has hundreds of thousands of clones, 75% to 90% appearing once. The sequencing input was peripheral blood. Receptor source: a woman between 18 and 30 years old with acute or convalescent COVID-19.

The chain recombines TRBV5-6 with TRBJ1-5; D is possibly TRBD1 (5 bases). Germline values: CDR1 SGHDT, CDR2 YYEEEE. V lost 1 base and J 4 bases, leaving 15 bases between the germline ends. The CDR3 has 16 residues. As DNA, the CDR3 is TGTGCCAGCAGCTTGATGCAGGCCGGGGGGAATCAGCCCCAGCATTTT. This gives the protein CASSLMQAGGNQPQHF.

This clone showed up just once. The chain recombines TRBV13 with TRBJ1-1, with a tentative D call TRBD1 (6 bases). CDR3 length: 16 residues. The ends were cut back, 8 bases at V and 4 bases at J, with 23 bases in the middle. The germline V gene encodes CDR1 PRHDT and CDR2 FYEKMQ (reference sequence). CDR3 region: CASRRGARSSITEAFF. In DNA form, the CDR3 reads TGTGCCAGCCGCCGGGGGGCGCGTAGTTCGATCACTGAAGCTTTCTTT.

The V and J genes are TRBV7-9 and TRBJ1-5; TRBD1 might be the D (5 bases). This CDR3 is 15 amino acids long. The V gene's germline CDR1 is SEHNR and CDR2 FQNEAQ (reference sequence). Trimming took off 2 bases at V and 4 bases at J, with 12 bases between the two ends. DNA of the CDR3: TGTGCCAGCAGCTTAAGCGGGGCAGTTAATCAGCCCCAGCATTTT. This encodes CASSLSGAVNQPQHF.

In this sample, this clone turned up once. This chain links TRBV4-2 with TRBJ2-3, with D hard to call. Trimming cost V 1 base and J 4 bases, with 9 bases left between them. Germline lookup yields CDR1 LGHNA and CDR2 YNFKEQ. The CDR3 has 14 amino acids. CDR3: CASSQVVAADTQYF. The CDR3 nucleotides read TGTGCCAGCAGCCAAGTGGTAGCTGCAGATACGCAGTATTTT.

The CDR3 coding sequence is TGTGCCAGCAGTCAGAGGACTACGAACACTGAAGCTTTCTTT. Its translation is CASSQRTTNTEAFF. The chain couples TRBV7-2 to TRBJ1-1, with D unclear. Germline assignment: CDR1 SGHTA and CDR2 FQGNSA. Deletions cut 6 bases from V and 1 base from J, with 12 bases between. The CDR3 runs to 14 residues.

This chain connects TRBV2 to TRBJ1-1; D is ambiguous. The germline V gene encodes CDR1 SNHLY and CDR2 FYNNEI. This CDR3 has 14 residues. With 5 bases removed from V and 1 base from J, the gap between germline ends came to 11 bases. Written as DNA, the CDR3 is TGTGCCAGCAGTACTTTCCGGGGGAACACTGAAGCTTTCTTT. It codes for CASSTFRGNTEAFF.

This clone was recorded a few times. The chain couples TRBV6-5 to TRBJ1-1; D not certain. CDR3 length: 13 residues. CDR1 and CDR2 from the germline V gene are MNHEY and SVGAGI. V gave up 5 bases and J gave up 8 bases, with 15 bases separating them. CDR3 nucleotide sequence: TGTGCCAGCAGTCTCGGACTTTTTGCAGAAGCTTTCTTT. Its translation: CASSLGLFAEAFF.

V is TRBV2 and J is TRBJ2-2; D unresolved. The germline CDR1 and CDR2 sequences are SNHLY and FYNNEI. V was cut by 6 bases and J by 5 bases, with 10 bases left in between. The CDR3 is made up of 13 amino acids. For the CDR3, the DNA is TGTGCCAGCAGCCCTGCTAGAACCGGGGAGCTGTTTTTT. This gives the protein CASSPARTGELFF.

This clone was detected only a few times. The chain joins TRBV5-1 to TRBJ1-4; D is unclear. Germline CDR1 is SGHRS and CDR2 is YFSETQ. The ends were cut back, 2 bases at V and 0 bases at J, with 11 bases in the middle. The CDR3 is 16 residues long. The CDR3 spells CASSFGGSSTNEKLFF. The CDR3 nucleotides read TGCGCCAGCAGCTTCGGAGGGAGCTCAACTAATGAAAAACTGTTTTTT. Drawing the rest from reference TRBV5-1 and TRBJ1-4, the complete variable domain is KAGVTQTPRYLIKTRGQQVTLSCSPISGHRSVSWYQQTPGQGLQFLFEYFSETQRNKGNFPGRFSGRQFSNSRSEMNVSTLELGDSALYLCASSFGGSSTNEKLFFGSGTQLSVL.